The 17 T cell receptor beta chains below come from one sample, sequenced in a study of shared clonotypes between healthy human individuals. Only in-frame clones appear in the TCRdb table, and some are missing; sequencing was by immunoSEQ multiplex PCR. The repertoire includes millions of clones, roughly nine tenths of them detected once, and about 0.13% sits in the top ten. Sequences were obtained from naive CD4+ T cells sorted from blood. Subset of the sample: CD45RA+ positively selected. The receptors come from a man in his late teens or twenties in good health.

This rearrangement joins TRBV19 to TRBJ1-1, with D perhaps TRBD1 (5 bases). V lost 0 bases and J lost 3, with 14 bases in between. The CDR3 loop spans 16 amino acids. CDR1 and CDR2 (germline): LNHDA, SQIVND (reference sequence). In DNA, the CDR3 is TGTGCCAGTAGTATAGATAGCACAGGCTGGCACACTGAAGCTTTCTTT. Its protein is CASSIDSTGWHTEAFF. Looking up the rest from reference TRBV19 and TRBJ1-1 gives the full variable domain: DGGITQSPKYLFRKEGQNVTLSCEQNLNHDAMYWYRQDPGQGLRLIYYSQIVNDFQKGDIAEGYSVSREKKESFPLTVTSAQKNPTAFYLCASSIDSTGWHTEAFFGQGTRLTVV.

The chain has TRBV15 and TRBJ2-1; 8 bases fit TRBD1. Germline-derived CDR1 and CDR2 are LNHNV and YYDKDF (reference sequence). The CDR3 is 17 residues long. V was clipped by 2 bases and J by 6 bases; unmatched bases: 12. In DNA, the CDR3 is TGTGCCACCAGCAGATCTAGAGGGACAGGAGAGGGCAATGAGCAGTTCTTC. Translated, it gives CATSRSRGTGEGNEQFF.

The chain joins TRBV7-2 to TRBJ2-3; 8 bases line up with TRBD2. The J segment lost 0 bases and the V segment lost 0 bases, leaving 8 bases of the junction unmatched. The CDR3 has 18 amino acids. CDR1 and CDR2 from the germline V gene are SGHTA and FQGNSA. This CDR3 reads CASSLAGVAGISTDTQYF. Written as DNA, the CDR3 is TGTGCCAGCAGCTTAGCCGGGGTAGCGGGGATTAGCACAGATACGCAGTATTTT.

The chain carries TRBV9 and TRBJ1-1, with TRBD1 identical over 9 bases. CDR3 length: 16 residues. The germline gives CDR1 SGDLS, CDR2 YYNGEE. With V trimmed by 1 base and J by 3 bases, 7 bases remained unmatched. CDR3 protein: CASSVTGTGLYTEAFF. CDR3 nucleotide sequence: TGTGCCAGCAGCGTAACCGGGACAGGGTTGTACACTGAAGCTTTCTTT.

The V gene is TRBV29-1, the J gene TRBJ1-4; D is possibly TRBD1 (5 bases). The CDR3 is 13 amino acids. Germline assignment: CDR1 SQVTM and CDR2 ANQGSEA. V dropped 5 bases and J dropped 8 bases, with 15 bases sitting between them. CDR3 sequence (DNA): TGCAGCGTTTACAGGCCGGAGGGGGAAAAACTGTTTTTT. Translation: CSVYRPEGEKLFF. The full variable domain, in which reference TRBV29-1 and TRBJ1-4 provide the parts outside the CDR3, is SAVISQKPSRDICQRGTSLTIQCQVDSQVTMMFWYRQQPGQSLTLIATANQGSEATYESGFVIDKFPISRPNLTFSTLTVSNMSPEDSSIYLCSVYRPEGEKLFFGSGTQLSVL.

The J gene is TRBJ2-3, the V gene TRBV4-3; no clear D gene. Germline V gene lookup returns CDR1 LGHNA and CDR2 YSLEER. Trimming took 2 bases from V and 6 from J, leaving 9 bases between them. This CDR3 has 13 residues. CDR3 sequence: CASSQRTSDTQYF. In DNA form, the CDR3 reads TGCGCCAGCAGCCAAAGGACGTCCGATACGCAGTATTTT.

This clone was recorded once. The chain joins TRBV18 to TRBJ2-1; D call uncertain. The CDR3 contains 14 residues. CDR1 and CDR2 from the germline V gene are KGHSH and LQKENI. The V and J ends lost 1 base and 12 bases respectively, with 16 bases between them. The CDR3 DNA is TGTGCCAGCTCACCACTGATTCCGGAGTTGGGGCAGTTCTTC. The encoded protein is CASSPLIPELGQFF.

The chain links TRBV6-6 to TRBJ2-2; D is possibly TRBD2 (5 bases). Germline CDR1 MNHNY, CDR2 SVGAGI (reference sequence). This CDR3 comprises 14 residues. V lost 7 bases and J lost 2, with 11 bases in between. The CDR3 loop reads CASTTRVNTGELFF. The CDR3 DNA reads as TGTGCCAGCACTACTAGGGTTAACACCGGGGAGCTGTTTTTT.

This rearrangement joins TRBV12-5 to TRBJ2-5, with unresolved D. Trimming left V 4 bases short and J 5 bases short, with 20 bases between. The CDR3 spans 16 residues. The germline gives CDR1 LGHNT, CDR2 FRNRAP. The CDR3 region has the DNA TGTGCTAGTGGTTCAACCGAGATGATCGGCAGGGAGACCCAGTACTTC. Translated: CASGSTEMIGRETQYF.

The J gene is TRBJ2-7, the V gene TRBV5-6, with D possibly being TRBD1 or TRBD2 (6 bases each). Trimming took off 4 bases at V and 2 bases at J, with 22 bases between the two ends. CDR1 is SGHDT and CDR2 is YYEEEE in the germline V gene. The CDR3 contains 17 residues. This chain's CDR3 is CASSPTSVWGATYEQYF. CDR3 in DNA: TGTGCCAGCAGCCCCACTTCTGTTTGGGGGGCAACCTACGAGCAGTACTTC.

The CDR3 spells CASGGQGYTF. In nucleotides, the CDR3 is TGTGCCAGTGGGGGTCAAGGCTACACCTTC. The chain carries TRBV19 and TRBJ1-2; perhaps TRBD1 as D (5 bases). V lost 8 bases and J 8 bases, leaving 9 bases between the germline ends. Per the germline V gene, CDR1 is LNHDA and CDR2 is SQIVND (reference sequence). The length of the CDR3 is 10 residues.

The V gene is TRBV7-2, the J gene TRBJ1-1; D unclear. The V end lost 1 base, the J end lost 4 bases, and 13 bases lay between the germline ends. Per germline, CDR1 SGHTA and CDR2 FQGNSA. This CDR3 spans 15 amino acids. The CDR3 DNA follows: TGTGCCAGCAGCTTAGGGCGGGTTATAAGCACTGAAGCTTTCTTT. Residues: CASSLGRVISTEAFF. Looking up the rest from reference TRBV7-2 and TRBJ1-1 gives the full variable domain: GAGVSQSPSNKVTEKGKDVELRCDPISGHTALYWYRQSLGQGLEFLIYFQGNSAPDKSGLPSDRFSAERTGGSVSTLTIQRTQQEDSAVYLCASSLGRVISTEAFFGQGTRLTVV.

The chain combines TRBV5-1 with TRBJ2-3; D possibly corresponds to TRBD1 (7 bases). V lost 4 bases, J lost 0 bases, and 21 bases lay in between. There are 18 residues in the CDR3. Germline V gene data show CDR1 as SGHRS and CDR2 as YFSETQ. The CDR3 here is CASSADRDRGDSTDTQYF. The CDR3 nucleotides read TGCGCCAGCAGCGCAGACAGGGATAGGGGGGATAGCACAGATACGCAGTATTTT.

This clone came up a few times. The CDR3 loop reads CASRPTGGGNSPLHF. The CDR3 nucleotides are TGTGCCAGCAGACCCACAGGGGGCGGTAATTCACCCCTCCACTTT. The chain combines TRBV2 with TRBJ1-6; 9 positions match TRBD1. With V trimmed by 6 bases and J by 6 bases, 6 bases remained unmatched. This CDR3 has 15 amino acids. Germline lookup yields CDR1 SNHLY and CDR2 FYNNEI.

The genes are TRBV28 and TRBJ1-3; weak D call: TRBD1 (5 bases). This CDR3 region has 15 residues. CDR1 is MDHEN, CDR2 SYDVKM, per germline. Between the trimmed V and J ends, which lost 3 bases and 4 bases, there was a span of 13 bases. The CDR3 bases are TGTGCCAGCAGTTTTATAGGGGTAGGAGGAAACACCATATATTTT. Encoded protein: CASSFIGVGGNTIYF.

V gene TRBV18 combines with J gene TRBJ1-4; 7 bases map to TRBD1. The J segment lost 0 bases and the V segment lost 4 bases, leaving 5 bases of the junction unmatched. Germline loops: CDR1 KGHSH, CDR2 LQKENI. CDR3 length equals 16 residues. This CDR3 is CASSRGTGATNEKLFF. The CDR3 DNA follows: TGTGCCAGCTCACGCGGAACAGGGGCAACTAATGAAAAACTGTTTTTT.

This sequence joins TRBV15 and TRBJ1-1; 8 nucleotides align to TRBD1. The CDR3 runs to 15 residues. Trimming took 2 bases from V and 0 from J; bases not matched to a gene: 2. Germline V gene data show CDR1 as LNHNV and CDR2 as YYDKDF (reference sequence). The CDR3 is CATSRPRGLNTEAFF. CDR3 coding DNA: TGTGCCACCAGCAGACCCAGGGGGCTGAACACTGAAGCTTTCTTT.